The sequence of this T cell receptor beta chain was determined in a study of T cells in Graves' hyperthyroidism and ophthalmopathy. Study outcomes and limitations: Most expanded thyroid clonotypes above 0.001 recurred in blood.

This clonotype was seen at least ten times. Its target is unknown. TCR beta CDR3 sequences were amplified from RNA transcripts. Initially, a first-round RT-PCR of the TCR CDR3 employed the HTBI primer set. MiXCR was run by TCRdb on the multiplex PCR reads, yielding one entry per CDR3 protein. The sample lists around 200,000 distinct CDR3 sequences, approximately 15% occurring once. Graves' hyperthyroidism is called stable when ophthalmopathy does not progress within 18 months. The CDR3 has 14 residues. CDR1 SGHTA and CDR2 FQGTGA come from the germline V gene. V was pared by 1 base and J by 8 bases, with 7 bases of the junction left unmatched.

The source of this sequence is a woman in her 50s with Graves' hyperthyroidism. Sequenced: blood. The chain couples TRBV7-3 to TRBJ1-2; 7 bases fit TRBD1. CDR3 sequence: CASSLRPGGYGYTF. Here the CDR3 DNA reads TGTGCCAGCAGCTTAAGACCAGGGGGGTACGGCTACACCTTC.